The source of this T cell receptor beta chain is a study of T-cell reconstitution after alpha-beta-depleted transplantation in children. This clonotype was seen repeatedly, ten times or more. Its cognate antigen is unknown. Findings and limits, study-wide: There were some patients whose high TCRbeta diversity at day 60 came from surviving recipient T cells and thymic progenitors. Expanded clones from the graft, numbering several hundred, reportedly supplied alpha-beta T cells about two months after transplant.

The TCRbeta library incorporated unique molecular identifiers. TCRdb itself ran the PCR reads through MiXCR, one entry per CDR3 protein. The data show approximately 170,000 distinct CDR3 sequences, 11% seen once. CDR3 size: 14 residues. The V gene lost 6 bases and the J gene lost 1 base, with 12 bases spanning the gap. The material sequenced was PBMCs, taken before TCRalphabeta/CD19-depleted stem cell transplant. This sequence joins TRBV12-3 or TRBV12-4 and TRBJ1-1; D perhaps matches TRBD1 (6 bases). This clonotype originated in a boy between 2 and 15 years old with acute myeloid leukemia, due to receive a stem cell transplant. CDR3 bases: TGTGCCAGCAGCTGGGTACAGGGGAACACTGAAGCTTTCTTT. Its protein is CASSWVQGNTEAFF.